A selection of T cell receptor beta chains follows, all from one sample in a study of blood T cell repertoires in COVID-19. Here immunoSEQ multiplex PCR was the method, and the copy in TCRdb shows in-frame clones only, minus some. The repertoire holds 150,000 to 200,000 clones, with 82% as singletons. Sequenced: PBMCs or T cells enriched from blood (not recorded which). The receptors come from a woman aged 55-69 years with acute COVID-19. CDR3s leave out the opening cysteine and the closing phenylalanine or tryptophan.

J gene: TRBJ1-4
V gene: TRBV9
CDR3 protein: ASSVQGSDEKLF

J gene: TRBJ1-2
V gene: TRBV29-1
CDR3 protein: SVGRVLAYGYT

J gene: TRBJ1-5
V gene: TRBV2
CDR3 protein: ASSDPTGVGNQPQH

J gene: TRBJ2-3
V gene: TRBV4-3
CDR3 protein: ASSHGGDFDTQY

J gene: TRBJ1-2
V gene: TRBV7-2
CDR3 protein: ASSPDRDANYGYT

J gene: TRBJ2-7
V gene: TRBV7-9
CDR3 protein: ASSASFRQGSYEQY

J gene: TRBJ1-4
V gene: TRBV3-1/TRBV3-2
CDR3 protein: ASSLGSSGEKLF

J gene: TRBJ2-2
V gene: TRBV4-3
CDR3 protein: ASSQEGQGGTGELF

J gene: TRBJ2-5
V gene: TRBV6-5
CDR3 protein: ASRGLAGDETQY

J gene: TRBJ1-2
V gene: TRBV6-5
CDR3 protein: ASKVWANYGYT

J gene: TRBJ2-7
V gene: TRBV19
CDR3 protein: ASSIRFGGGISSYEQY

J gene: TRBJ1-1
V gene: TRBV27
CDR3 protein: ASSWGFLTGVTEAF

J gene: TRBJ1-2
V gene: TRBV5-5
CDR3 protein: ASSLSFYGYT

J gene: TRBJ2-2
V gene: TRBV28
CDR3 protein: ASSSGGQDTGELF

J gene: TRBJ1-1
V gene: TRBV6-5
CDR3 protein: ASRKWTGGDTEAF

J gene: TRBJ1-3
V gene: TRBV7-2
CDR3 protein: ASSPHQGAGNTIY

J gene: TRBJ1-6
V gene: TRBV7-2
CDR3 protein: ASREGQGYSPLH

J gene: TRBJ2-2
V gene: TRBV5-1
CDR3 protein: ASSLVGARTGELF

J gene: TRBJ1-2
V gene: TRBV5-6
CDR3 protein: ASSRAGNYGYT

J gene: TRBJ1-3
V gene: TRBV4-3
CDR3 protein: ASSPGNTIY

J gene: TRBJ2-7
V gene: TRBV7-2
CDR3 protein: ASSLSAGGYEQY

J gene: TRBJ2-7
V gene: TRBV19
CDR3 protein: ASSTGTLNYEQY

J gene: TRBJ1-1
V gene: TRBV29-1
CDR3 protein: SVGTGLNTEAF

J gene: TRBJ1-2
V gene: TRBV18
CDR3 protein: ASSPTENYGYT

J gene: TRBJ2-7
V gene: TRBV7-2
CDR3 protein: ASSLVGFGGYEQY

J gene: TRBJ2-5
V gene: TRBV7-8
CDR3 protein: ASSPFPGTRQETQY

J gene: TRBJ2-1
V gene: TRBV4-2
CDR3 protein: ASSPERDTQF

J gene: TRBJ1-2
V gene: TRBV9
CDR3 protein: ASSVDSNYGYT

J gene: TRBJ2-2
V gene: TRBV11-2
CDR3 protein: ASSSQLAGEGELF

J gene: TRBJ1-5
V gene: TRBV19
CDR3 protein: ASSPRTGIQH

J gene: TRBJ2-1
V gene: TRBV9
CDR3 protein: ASSVGLAGDNEQF

J gene: TRBJ2-5
V gene: TRBV18
CDR3 protein: ASSGGDQETQY

J gene: TRBJ1-1
V gene: TRBV18
CDR3 protein: ASSPPTKMNTEAF

J gene: TRBJ1-5
V gene: TRBV2
CDR3 protein: ASSRTGGPQH

J gene: TRBJ1-4
V gene: TRBV19
CDR3 protein: ASSRDRQGALGKLF

J gene: TRBJ2-1
V gene: TRBV7-2
CDR3 protein: ASGGGVYSYNEQF

J gene: TRBJ1-2
V gene: TRBV19
CDR3 protein: ASSPQGGGYT

J gene: TRBJ1-2
V gene: TRBV6-5
CDR3 protein: ASSYSNLGNWYT

J gene: TRBJ1-2
V gene: TRBV12-5
CDR3 protein: ASGGTELSNYGYT

J gene: TRBJ2-1
V gene: TRBV19
CDR3 protein: ASNPQSALSYNEQF